This T cell receptor beta chain emerged from a study of Tregs in tolerant kidney transplant recipients. CDR3 length: 14 residues. Germline loops: CDR1 MDHEN, CDR2 SYDVKM. Trimming took off 5 bases at V and 3 bases at J, with 10 bases between the two ends. The repertoire was sequenced with immunoSEQ multiplex PCR; TCRdb's copy has only in-frame clones and lacks some. The data hold about 81,000 clones, with roughly nine tenths observed a single time. Recipients received nonmyeloablative bone marrow transplants from related graft donors, with transient mixed chimerism. The sequence was obtained from a human patient who received a combined kidney and bone marrow transplant. Some T cells may be the graft donor's. Sequencing was performed on CD4+ T cells from blood (PBMCs), taken 24 months after the transplant. The chain uses TRBV28 and TRBJ2-2, with unresolved D. The CDR3 DNA reads TGTGCCAGCAGTCTAACTTCGTACACCGGGGAGCTGTTTTTT. It encodes CASSLTSYTGELFF.